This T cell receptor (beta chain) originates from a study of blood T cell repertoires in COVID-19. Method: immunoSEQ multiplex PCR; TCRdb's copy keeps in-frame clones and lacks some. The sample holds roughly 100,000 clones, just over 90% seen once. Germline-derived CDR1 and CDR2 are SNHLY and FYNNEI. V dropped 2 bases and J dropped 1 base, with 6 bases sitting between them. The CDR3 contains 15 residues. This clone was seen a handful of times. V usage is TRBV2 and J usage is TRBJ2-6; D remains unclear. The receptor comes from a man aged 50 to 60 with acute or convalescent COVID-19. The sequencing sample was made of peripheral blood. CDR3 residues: CASSERWSGANVLTF. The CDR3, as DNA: TGTGCCAGCAGTGAACGGTGGTCTGGGGCCAACGTCCTGACTTTC.